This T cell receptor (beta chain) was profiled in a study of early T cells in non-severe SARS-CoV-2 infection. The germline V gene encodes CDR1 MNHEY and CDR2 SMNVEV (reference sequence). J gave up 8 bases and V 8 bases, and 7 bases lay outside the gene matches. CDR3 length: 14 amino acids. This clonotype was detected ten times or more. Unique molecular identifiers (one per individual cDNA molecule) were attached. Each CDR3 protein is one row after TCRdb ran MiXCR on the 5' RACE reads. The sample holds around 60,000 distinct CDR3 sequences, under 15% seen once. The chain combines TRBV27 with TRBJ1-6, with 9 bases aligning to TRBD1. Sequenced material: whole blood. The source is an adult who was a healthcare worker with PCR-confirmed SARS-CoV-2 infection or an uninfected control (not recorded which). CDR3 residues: CASSRDRVYSPLHF. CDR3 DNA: TGTGCCAGCTCCCGGGACAGGGTCTATTCACCCCTCCACTTT.